This T cell receptor (beta chain) was observed in a study of identifying expanded T cells in peripheral blood. Findings and limits, study-wide: Technical replicates showed about 1.2 changed clones; approximately 2 weeks about 16.4; four weeks 19. Clone count variance between roughly 2-week samples rose with total template count.

Germline V CDR1 and CDR2: SNHLY, FYNNEI. The V gene end was trimmed by 6 bases and the J gene end by 4 bases; junction bases not matched to a gene: 10. The CDR3 length is 15 residues. As concerns this clone: Antigen specificity is unknown.

Using immunoSEQ multiplex PCR, the repertoire was profiled, and TCRdb retains in-frame clones only, with some absent. This table has 100,000 or so clones, around 88% appearing once. No infections or other immune events were documented during collection. The clonotype was recovered from a person aged 18-69 years in good health. The chain is built from TRBV2 and TRBJ2-3; 7 nucleotides line up with TRBD2. Sequencing was done on a sample of blood. Here the CDR3 DNA reads TGTGCCAGCAGGGGTTGGCGGGAGAGTGCAGATACGCAGTATTTT. Translating it yields CASRGWRESADTQYF.